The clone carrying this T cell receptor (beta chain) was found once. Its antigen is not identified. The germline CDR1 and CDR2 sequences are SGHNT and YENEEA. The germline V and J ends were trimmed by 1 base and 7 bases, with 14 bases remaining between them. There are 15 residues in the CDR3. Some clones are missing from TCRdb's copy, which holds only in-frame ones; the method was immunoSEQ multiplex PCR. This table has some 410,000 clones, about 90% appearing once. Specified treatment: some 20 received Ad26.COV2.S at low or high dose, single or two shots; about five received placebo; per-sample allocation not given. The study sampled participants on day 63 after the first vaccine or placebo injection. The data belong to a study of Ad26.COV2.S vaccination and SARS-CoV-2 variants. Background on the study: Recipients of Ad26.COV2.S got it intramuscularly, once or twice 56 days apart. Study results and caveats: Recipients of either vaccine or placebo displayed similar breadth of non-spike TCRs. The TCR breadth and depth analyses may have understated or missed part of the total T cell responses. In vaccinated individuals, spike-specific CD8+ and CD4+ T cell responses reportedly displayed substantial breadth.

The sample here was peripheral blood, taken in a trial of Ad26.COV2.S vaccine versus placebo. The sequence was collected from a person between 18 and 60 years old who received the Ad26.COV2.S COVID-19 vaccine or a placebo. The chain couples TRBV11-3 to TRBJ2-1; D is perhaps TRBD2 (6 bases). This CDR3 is CASSLVGGAGNEQFF. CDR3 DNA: TGTGCCAGCAGCTTAGTTGGCGGGGCTGGGAATGAGCAGTTCTTC.